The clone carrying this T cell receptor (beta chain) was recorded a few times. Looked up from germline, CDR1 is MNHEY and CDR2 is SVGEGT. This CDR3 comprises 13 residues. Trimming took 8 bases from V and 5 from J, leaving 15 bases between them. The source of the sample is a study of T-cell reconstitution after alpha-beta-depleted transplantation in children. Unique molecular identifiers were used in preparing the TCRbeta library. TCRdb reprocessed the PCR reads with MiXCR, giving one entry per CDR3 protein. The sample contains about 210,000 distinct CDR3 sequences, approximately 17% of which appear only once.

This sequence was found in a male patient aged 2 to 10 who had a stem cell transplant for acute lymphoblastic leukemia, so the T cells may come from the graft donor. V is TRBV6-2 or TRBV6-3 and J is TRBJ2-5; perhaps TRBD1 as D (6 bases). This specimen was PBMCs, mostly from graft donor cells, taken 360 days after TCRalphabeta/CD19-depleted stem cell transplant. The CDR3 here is CASAPGQRETQYF. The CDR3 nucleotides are TGTGCCAGCGCTCCCGGACAGAGGGAGACCCAGTACTTC.